These 2 T cell receptor beta chains originate from one sample sequenced in a study of graft-versus-host responses after intestinal transplantation. Clones were sequenced by immunoSEQ multiplex PCR, and TCRdb holds only the in-frame ones, with some missing. Altogether around 100,000 clones are present, about 88% being singletons, with the ten largest covering roughly 0.97%. Their cognate antigens are unknown. Specimen: unstimulated CD4+ T cells sorted from spleen or lymph node cells, collected before transplant. The receptors stem from a human donor who was the organ donor for an intestinal transplant.

V usage is TRBV28 and J usage is TRBJ2-5; 11 bases are a match to TRBD2. The CDR3 is 16 amino acids. Unmatched junction bases numbered 9, after V lost 5 bases and J lost 4 bases. Germline-derived CDR1 and CDR2 are MDHEN and SYDVKM. This CDR3 reads CASSPSLAGGRETQYF. The CDR3 region has the DNA TGTGCCAGCAGTCCCTCTTTAGCGGGGGGGCGAGAGACCCAGTACTTC.

This clone was counted between two and nine times. This chain links TRBV19 with TRBJ1-5; maybe TRBD1 (5 bases). CDR1 LNHDA and CDR2 SQIVND come from the germline V gene (reference sequence). The CDR3 sequence is 14 residues long. With 7 bases removed from V and 3 bases from J, the gap between germline ends came to 13 bases. CDR3 bases: TGTGCCAGTAAGGGGAATTGGGACAATCAGCCCCAGCATTTT. Translated: CASKGNWDNQPQHF.